One sample yielded the 23 T cell receptor beta chains listed below, sequenced in a study of shared clonotypes between healthy human individuals. Repertoires were generated with immunoSEQ multiplex PCR, while TCRdb's copy carries only in-frame clones and drops some. Found here are more than 2,000,000 clones, more than 90% of them singletons; the top ten hold around 0.15%. The sample was naive CD4+ T cells sorted from blood. The subset is: CD45RA+ positively selected. These receptors were taken from a man between 18 and 29 years old in good health.

The chain links TRBV28 to TRBJ1-2; TRBD1 is a possible D gene (6 bases). Trimming stripped 2 bases from V and 7 bases from J, with 17 bases between. Germline lookup yields CDR1 MDHEN and CDR2 SYDVKM. The CDR3 runs to 15 residues. This CDR3 reads CASSLGGDTGFGYTF. Here the CDR3 DNA reads TGTGCCAGCAGTTTAGGAGGGGACACAGGATTTGGCTACACCTTC.

The CDR3 loop reads CASSSLMETQYF. In DNA, the CDR3 is TGTGCCAGCAGCTCTCTTATGGAGACCCAGTACTTC. The gene calls are TRBV5-6 and TRBJ2-5; D gene ambiguous. With 3 bases removed from V and 5 bases from J, the gap between germline ends came to 8 bases. CDR1 is SGHDT, CDR2 YYEEEE, per germline. CDR3 length: 12 residues.

This sequence joins TRBV10-3 and TRBJ2-1; D gene ambiguous. Germline CDR1 ENHRY, CDR2 SYGVKD. The CDR3 spans 12 residues. The germline V and J ends were trimmed by 4 bases and 7 bases, with 8 bases remaining between them. This CDR3 reads CAISATSNEQFF. CDR3 DNA sequence: TGTGCCATCAGTGCGACTTCGAATGAGCAGTTCTTC.

The V and J genes are TRBV30 and TRBJ1-4; D is perhaps TRBD1 (5 bases). The germline CDR1 and CDR2 sequences are GTSNPN and SVGIG (reference sequence). This CDR3 spans 13 amino acids. The ends were cut back, 2 bases at V and 7 bases at J, with 11 bases in the middle. CDR3 DNA sequence: TGTGCCTGGAGTTCAAGCGGGGCTGAAAAACTGTTTTTT. The encoded protein is CAWSSSGAEKLFF.

This chain connects TRBV5-1 to TRBJ1-2, with 9 bases that match TRBD1. CDR3 length equals 16 residues. From germline, CDR1 is SGHRS and CDR2 YFSETQ. V dropped 1 base and J dropped 1; count of bases not matched to a gene: 5. CDR3 DNA: TGCGCCAGCAGCTTGACGGGACAGGGTCTTAACTATGGCTACACCTTC. Translated: CASSLTGQGLNYGYTF.

CDR3 loop: CASRDSQVLMNTEAFF. In nucleotides, the CDR3 is TGTGCCAGCCGGGACAGTCAGGTCCTTATGAACACTGAAGCTTTCTTT. The chain joins TRBV19 to TRBJ1-1; TRBD1 matches 7 bases. Germline V gives CDR1 LNHDA, CDR2 SQIVND (reference sequence). This CDR3 region has 16 residues. V trimming: 9 bases; J trimming: 0 bases; junction bases outside the gene matches: 13.

Of note for this clone: At one of its ends the junction is not consistent with the germline gene, which may arise from a read error. The same CDR3 arises from other DNA sequences in this sample as well. The chain joins TRBV7-9 to TRBJ1-6; D may be TRBD1 (6 bases). The germline V gene has CDR1 SEHNR and CDR2 FQNEAQ (reference sequence). The CDR3 loop spans 16 amino acids. The CDR3 coding sequence is TGTGCCAGCAGCTTAATGGCAGGGGTCTTGAATTCACCCCTCCACTTC. Residues: CASSLMAGVLNSPLHF. Full variable domain (rest looked up from reference TRBV7-9 and TRBJ1-6): DTGVSQNPRHKITKRGQNVTFRCDPISEHNRLYWYRQTLGQGPEFLTYFQNEAQLEKSRLLSDRFSAERPKGSFSTLEIQRTEQGDSAMYLCASSLMAGVLNSPLHFGNGTRLTVT.

This clone has just a few counts. This CDR3 is also generated by other DNA sequences in the sample. The V gene is TRBV6-5, the J gene TRBJ1-3; TRBD1 might be the D (5 bases). The CDR3 is 15 residues long. The ends were cut back, 2 bases at V and 0 bases at J, with 8 bases in the middle. The germline V gene has CDR1 MNHEY and CDR2 SVGAGI. The CDR3 spells CASSYKGLSGNTIYF. The CDR3 DNA follows: TGTGCCAGCAGTTACAAGGGACTCTCTGGAAACACCATATATTTT.

The chain recombines TRBV15 with TRBJ1-6; TRBD1 aligns across 8 bases. V gave up 1 base and J gave up 6 bases; unmatched junction bases: 11. CDR1 and CDR2 from the germline V gene are LNHNV and YYDKDF (reference sequence). The CDR3 covers 18 residues. This CDR3 reads CATSRGSGAGGINSPLHF. The CDR3 coding sequence is TGTGCCACCAGCAGAGGATCTGGGGCAGGGGGCATTAATTCACCCCTCCACTTT.

This chain connects TRBV18 to TRBJ2-1; the match to TRBD2 covers 11 bases. Germline CDR1 is KGHSH and CDR2 is LQKENI. The CDR3 loop spans 16 amino acids. V lost 4 bases and J lost 5; bases outside the gene matches: 7. DNA for the CDR3: TGTGCCAGCTCACTCGGACTAGCGGGTATCAACAATGAGCAGTTCTTC. Its protein product is CASSLGLAGINNEQFF.

This chain joins TRBV2 and TRBJ2-3; 8 nucleotides match TRBD1. This CDR3 is built from 18 residues. CDR1 is SNHLY and CDR2 is FYNNEI in the germline V gene. Trimming cost V 6 bases and J 4 bases; bases outside gene matches: 18. Written as DNA, the CDR3 is TGTGCCAGCAGAGCCACCCAAAGGACAGGGACGATCCCAGATACGCAGTATTTT. Translated: CASRATQRTGTIPDTQYF.

Concerning this clone itself: The sample carries other DNA sequences with the same CDR3. The rearrangement uses TRBV10-3 and TRBJ1-1; 9 nucleotides line up with TRBD1. The CDR3 is 14 residues long. Unmatched junction bases numbered 4, after V lost 6 bases and J lost 2 bases. Germline V gene lookup returns CDR1 ENHRY and CDR2 SYGVKD. The CDR3 DNA reads as TGTGCCATCAGCTCGACAGGGGGAAACACTGAAGCTTTCTTT. It specifies CAISSTGGNTEAFF.

This chain links TRBV14 with TRBJ2-1, with 12 bases fitting TRBD2. Germline loops: CDR1 SGHDN, CDR2 FVKESK. J was trimmed by 6 bases and V by 6 bases; bases with no gene match: 12. The CDR3 has 17 residues. The CDR3 nucleotides read TGTGCCAGCAGACCCCTAGCGGGAGGGCCCTCGTCCAATGAGCAGTTCTTC. Translating it yields CASRPLAGGPSSNEQFF. Variable domain in full (rest from reference TRBV14 and TRBJ2-1): EAGVTQFPSHSVIEKGQTVTLRCDPISGHDNLYWYRRVMGKEIKFLLHFVKESKQDESGMPNNRFLAERTGGTYSTLKVQPAELEDSGVYFCASRPLAGGPSSNEQFFGPGTRLTVL.

This rearrangement joins TRBV29-1 to TRBJ1-2, with D possibly TRBD1 on 5 matching bases. This CDR3 comprises 16 residues. The germline V gene has CDR1 SQVTM and CDR2 ANQGSEA. V lost 3 bases and J 4 bases, leaving 21 bases between the germline ends. The CDR3 DNA sequence: TGCAGCGTTGAGGGTAGTACAGGCACCATCTTCTATGGCTACACCTTC. Its translation is CSVEGSTGTIFYGYTF.

The chain has TRBV28 and TRBJ2-1; a weak D match, TRBD1 (5 bases). The CDR3 covers 12 residues. V was clipped by 6 bases and J by 10 bases, with 13 bases between them. Germline V CDR1 and CDR2: MDHEN, SYDVKM. The CDR3 coding sequence is TGTGCCAGCAGCCTAAAGGGGAAGGAGCAGTTCTTC. Translating it yields CASSLKGKEQFF.

J is TRBJ1-3 and V is TRBV7-2; D is ambiguous. The CDR3 is made up of 11 amino acids. Germline V gene lookup returns CDR1 SGHTA and CDR2 FQGNSA. V lost 6 bases to trimming and J lost 3 bases, with 3 bases between them. The CDR3 nucleotides are TGTGCCAGCAGGCTTGGAAACACCATATATTTT. Amino acids: CASRLGNTIYF.

The chain joins TRBV2 to TRBJ2-7; D unclear. Germline CDR1 and CDR2: SNHLY and FYNNEI. The CDR3 consists of 14 residues. V shed 3 bases and J shed 0 bases, with 9 bases lying between them. CDR3 nucleotides: TGTGCCAGCAGTGAGCAAGGTCTCTCCTACGAGCAGTACTTC. Translating it yields CASSEQGLSYEQYF.

The CDR3 DNA is TGCAGTGCTCCACTTCTGGGAGAGGGGTTCTTC. It yields the protein CSAPLLGEGFF. The J gene is TRBJ2-1, the V gene TRBV20-1, with a weak D call TRBD2 (5 bases). The CDR3 sequence is 11 residues long. Germline V CDR1 and CDR2: DFQATT, SNEGSKA (reference sequence). V lost 5 bases, J lost 15 bases, and 17 bases lay in between.

The genes are TRBV19 and TRBJ2-5; 12 bases match TRBD1. The CDR3 loop spans 19 amino acids. The germline CDR1 and CDR2 sequences are LNHDA and SQIVND (reference sequence). V lost 0 bases to trimming and J lost 5 bases; unmatched junction nucleotides: 13. CDR3 sequence (DNA): TGTGCCAGTAGTATAGATCAAGGCCCCGGGACAGGGGGCGAGGAGACCCAGTACTTC. It yields the protein CASSIDQGPGTGGEETQYF.

The chain couples TRBV19 to TRBJ2-5; 8 bases are a match to TRBD2. Germline V lookup: CDR1 LNHDA, CDR2 SQIVND (reference sequence). The CDR3 sequence is 15 residues long. Trimming removed 4 bases from V and 1 base from J; junction bases left unmatched: 5. This chain's CDR3 is CASSTRLAIQETQYF. The CDR3 region has the DNA TGTGCCAGTAGTACCCGACTAGCGATCCAAGAGACCCAGTACTTC.

J is TRBJ1-5 and V is TRBV27; unclear D gene. The V and J ends lost 3 bases and 1 base respectively, with 7 bases between them. The CDR3 extends over 14 amino acids. Germline V lookup: CDR1 MNHEY, CDR2 SMNVEV (reference sequence). The CDR3 protein is CASSFRESNQPQHF. The CDR3 nucleotides are TGTGCCAGCAGTTTCCGTGAAAGCAATCAGCCCCAGCATTTT.

The chain employs TRBV19 and TRBJ2-2, with D perhaps matching TRBD2 (5 bases). This CDR3 is 14 amino acids long. Germline V gene data show CDR1 as LNHDA and CDR2 as SQIVND (reference sequence). Deletions cut 5 bases from V and 1 base from J, with 8 bases between. Here the CDR3 DNA reads TGTGCCAGTAGTGTCACTAGGAACACCGGGGAGCTGTTTTTT. It translates to CASSVTRNTGELFF.

The CDR3 sequence: CASQGQIPYEQYF. The CDR3 coding sequence is TGCGCCAGCCAGGGACAAATACCCTACGAGCAGTACTTC. The rearrangement uses TRBV5-1 and TRBJ2-7; D might be TRBD1 (6 bases). Trimming took 7 bases from V and 2 from J, leaving 13 bases between them. Germline V gene data show CDR1 as SGHRS and CDR2 as YFSETQ. The CDR3 spans 13 residues. The complete variable domain, with remaining parts taken from reference TRBV5-1 and TRBJ2-7, reads KAGVTQTPRYLIKTRGQQVTLSCSPISGHRSVSWYQQTPGQGLQFLFEYFSETQRNKGNFPGRFSGRQFSNSRSEMNVSTLELGDSALYLCASQGQIPYEQYFGPGTRLTVT.